This is a list of T cell receptor beta chains from one sample in a study of shared T cell receptors in the human thymus. Produced via immunoSEQ multiplex PCR; TCRdb's table is partial and in-frame only. The data show hundreds of thousands of clones, more than 75% seen once. These data were also filed under a second study, of human thymus T cells.

The source material was thymocytes. The receptors derive from a boy in the first two years of life with a congenital heart defect. Both conserved end residues are trimmed from each CDR3. Clone size is not always given. Where it is, it says once, few, many or a class for expanded clones.

ASSSLGGRIGQPQH | TRBJ1-5 | TRBV27 | .
ASSRSSGSTDTQY | TRBJ2-3 | TRBV6-5 | .
ASSFDRDYEQY | TRBJ2-7 | TRBV11-3 | .
ASSPGDREMPVYGYT | TRBJ1-2 | TRBV7-9 | .
ASSLKEASYEQY | TRBJ2-7 | TRBV16 | few
ASTSPQGTGNTIY | TRBJ1-3 | TRBV6-1 | .
ASSDDTGQGLTDTQY | TRBJ2-3 | TRBV5-6 | .
ASSPSTLESYEQY | TRBJ2-7 | TRBV5-1 | .
ASSQEESSSKNIQY | TRBJ2-4 | TRBV4-1 | .
ASSPGQGTVATEAF | TRBJ1-1 | TRBV7-3 | once
ATSRLSDRGNTEAF | TRBJ1-1 | TRBV15 | .
ASASGDTDTQY | TRBJ2-3 | TRBV4-3 | .
ASSFGTGAGSTEAF | TRBJ1-1 | TRBV27 | .
ASSFARVNEKLF | TRBJ1-4 | TRBV27 | once
ASSPHREVRNGELF | TRBJ2-2 | TRBV27 | .
ASSPLWRGTYEQY | TRBJ2-7 | TRBV4-1 | .
ASSQGLYETSGREGNIQY | TRBJ2-4 | TRBV4-1 | .
AWSVGASGDNEQF | TRBJ2-1 | TRBV30 | .
ASRQGKYQETQY | TRBJ2-5 | TRBV13 | .
ASSLALAKASTDTQY | TRBJ2-3 | TRBV7-2 | .
ASSLVAQEGTSTDTQY | TRBJ2-3 | TRBV5-1 | .
ASSAGQPPEQY | TRBJ2-7 | TRBV2 | .
ASSFSAQSNNEQF | TRBJ2-1 | TRBV11-3 | .
ASSPRVLATSTDTQY | TRBJ2-3 | TRBV27 | .
ASRAGALDEQF | TRBJ2-1 | TRBV27 | once